Included here is one TCR beta chain sequence, with context. Its target is not known. Read sequence stops 3 residues before the CDR3 end, and the germline J gene provides the missing end. This entry comes from a study of T cells in women clearing cervical HPV infection. Study-wide results and limits: CIN3+ cases had significantly higher TCR repertoire richness than controls, but evenness did not differ. Combining TCR richness with V gene abundances gave about 0.87 AUC. Controls had more TRBV6-7 (0.16%) than cases (roughly 0.11%).

CDR1 is GTSNPN and CDR2 is SVGIG in the germline V gene (reference sequence). This CDR3 is 13 amino acids long. V was clipped by 0 bases and J by 2 bases, with 8 bases between them. The assay was immunoSEQ multiplex PCR, and TCRdb's table has in-frame clones only and misses some. The sample table sets out about 30,000 clones. Sequenced material: blood buffy coat. This receptor was obtained from a woman aged 18-70 years with a cervical HPV16 infection that either progressed to CIN3+ or cleared (not recorded which). The V and J genes are TRBV30 and TRBJ2-7, with D tentatively TRBD2 (6 bases). Partial CDR3 DNA: TGTGCCTGGAGTGTGGAGGGCCCCTACGAG. Protein sequence: CAWSVEGPYE. The entire CDR3 protein is CAWSVEGPYEQYF.